The 23 T cell receptor beta chains below were found in one sample sequenced in a study of cytomegalovirus exposure and HLA in healthy donors. 60 Vbeta and 13 Jbeta primers were used in PCR. This table comes from immunoSEQ multiplex PCR, and its TCRdb copy is limited to in-frame clones, with some not included. The sample records fewer than 250,000 clones, around 77% being singletons. The sample consisted of PBMCs. These receptors all stem from a woman aged 18-29 years in good health and CMV-seronegative.

The chain carries TRBV14 and TRBJ1-2; 9 nucleotides match TRBD1. The CDR3 consists of 13 residues. Germline V gene lookup returns CDR1 SGHDN and CDR2 FVKESK. Losses at the gene ends were 3 bases for V and 7 bases for J; bases not matched to a gene: 3. The CDR3 region has the DNA TGTGCCAGCAGCCAGCGACAGGGGGGTGGCTACACCTTC. Translating it yields CASSQRQGGGYTF.

The CDR3 DNA reads as TGTGCCAGCAGCGTAGCAGCGGGAGGGTACACCGGGGAGCTGTTTTTT. It specifies CASSVAAGGYTGELFF. The rearrangement links TRBV9 to TRBJ2-2, with TRBD2 matching over 10 bases. The ends lost 0 bases at V and 3 bases at J; junction bases unmatched: 2. CDR1 and CDR2 (germline): SGDLS, YYNGEE. CDR3 length: 16 residues.

The chain employs TRBV28 and TRBJ2-7; perhaps TRBD1 as D (6 bases). The V and J ends lost 1 base and 6 bases respectively, with 13 bases between them. CDR3 length: 14 residues. Germline V lookup: CDR1 MDHEN, CDR2 SYDVKM. CDR3 region: CASSLSHRASEQYF. The CDR3, as DNA: TGTGCCAGCAGTTTATCCCACAGGGCCTCCGAGCAGTACTTC.

The V gene is TRBV4-3, the J gene TRBJ1-2; tentative D call: TRBD1 (5 bases). The V gene's germline CDR1 is LGHNA and CDR2 YSLEER. This CDR3 is 17 amino acids long. Trimming cost V 0 bases and J 3 bases, with 17 bases left between them. The CDR3 nucleotides read TGCGCCAGCAGCCAAGATCTCGGGCAGGGATTCGACTATGGCTACACCTTC. The encoded protein is CASSQDLGQGFDYGYTF.

The rearrangement links TRBV29-1 to TRBJ1-3; no firm D call. CDR1 and CDR2 from the germline V gene are SQVTM and ANQGSEA. This CDR3 spans 13 amino acids. V was shortened by 3 bases and J by 0 bases, with 6 bases between the two germline ends. DNA of the CDR3: TGCAGCGTTGATAGCCGCTCTGGAAACACCATATATTTT. The encoded protein is CSVDSRSGNTIYF.

The chain has TRBV7-3 and TRBJ2-5, with 7 bases that match TRBD1. The germline V gene encodes CDR1 SGHTA and CDR2 FQGTGA. The trim removed 2 bases at V and 5 bases at J, leaving 8 bases unmatched. This CDR3 has 15 residues. The CDR3, as DNA: TGTGCCAGCAGCTTAGGAAACAGGGGCACGGAGACCCAGTACTTC. This translates into CASSLGNRGTETQYF. The full variable domain, completed using reference TRBV7-3 and TRBJ2-5, is GAGVSQTPSNKVTEKGKYVELRCDPISGHTALYWYRQSLGQGPEFLIYFQGTGAADDSGLPNDRFFAVRPEGSVSTLKIQRTERGDSAVYLCASSLGNRGTETQYFGPGTRLLVL.

The chain links TRBV28 to TRBJ2-7; tentatively, D is TRBD2 (5 bases). This CDR3 region has 10 residues. The germline gives CDR1 MDHEN, CDR2 SYDVKM. Trimming left V 6 bases short and J 7 bases short, with 7 bases between. The CDR3, as DNA: TGTGCCAGCAGCTCGGGGGAGCAGTACTTC. Translating it yields CASSSGEQYF.

The CDR3 is CASSLGGFAEETQYF. In DNA form, the CDR3 reads TGTGCCAGCAGCTTGGGGGGCTTTGCGGAAGAGACCCAGTACTTC. This chain links TRBV5-4 with TRBJ2-5; tentatively, D is TRBD1 (5 bases). V lost 0 bases and J 3 bases, leaving 12 bases between the germline ends. The CDR3 spans 15 residues. Germline CDR1 and CDR2: SGHNT and YYREEE (reference sequence). Complete variable domain (other parts from reference TRBV5-4 and TRBJ2-5): ETGVTQSPTHLIKTRGQQVTLRCSSQSGHNTVSWYQQALGQGPQFIFQYYREEENGRGNFPPRFSGLQFPNYSSELNVNALELDDSALYLCASSLGGFAEETQYFGPGTRLLVL.

The rearrangement joins TRBV29-1 to TRBJ1-1; D may be TRBD1 (5 bases). The V gene lost 5 bases and the J gene lost 1 base, with 11 bases spanning the gap. The CDR3 extends over 13 amino acids. CDR1 and CDR2 (germline): SQVTM, ANQGSEA. CDR3 DNA: TGCAGCGTTCAACCTACAGGGAACACTGAAGCTTTCTTT. Encoded protein: CSVQPTGNTEAFF. Full variable domain (remainder filled in from reference TRBV29-1 and TRBJ1-1): SAVISQKPSRDICQRGTSLTIQCQVDSQVTMMFWYRQQPGQSLTLIATANQGSEATYESGFVIDKFPISRPNLTFSTLTVSNMSPEDSSIYLCSVQPTGNTEAFFGQGTRLTVV.

The chain is built from TRBV27 and TRBJ2-3; possible D gene TRBD2, 6 bases. CDR1 and CDR2 from the germline V gene are MNHEY and SMNVEV (reference sequence). The CDR3 extends over 14 amino acids. V lost 2 bases, J lost 0 bases, and 6 bases lay in between. CDR3 in amino acids: CASSLAGSTDTQYF. CDR3 sequence (DNA): TGTGCCAGCAGTTTAGCGGGGAGCACAGATACGCAGTATTTT.

V and J are TRBV9 and TRBJ2-2; D gene ambiguous. The CDR3 extends over 15 amino acids. Germline CDR1 is SGDLS and CDR2 is YYNGEE. V was shortened by 0 bases and J by 0 bases, with 6 bases between the two germline ends. The CDR3 nucleotides read TGTGCCAGCAGCGTAGGGTCGGCGAACACCGGGGAGCTGTTTTTT. The encoded protein is CASSVGSANTGELFF.

J is TRBJ2-7 and V is TRBV5-1; 10 positions match TRBD1. The CDR3 is 14 amino acids. CDR1 and CDR2 from the germline V gene are SGHRS and YFSETQ. With V trimmed by 4 bases and J by 6 bases, 7 bases remained unmatched. The CDR3 is CASSKGQGVGEQYF. The CDR3 bases are TGCGCCAGCAGCAAAGGACAGGGGGTAGGCGAGCAGTACTTC.

The chain joins TRBV6-1 to TRBJ1-2; 8 nucleotides line up with TRBD1. J gave up 3 bases and V 6 bases, and 6 bases lay outside the gene matches. Looked up from germline, CDR1 is MNHNS and CDR2 is SASEGT. The CDR3 totals 14 residues. The CDR3 loop is CASSRQGQDYGYTF. The CDR3 nucleotides are TGTGCCAGCAGCCGACAGGGACAGGACTATGGCTACACCTTC.

This rearrangement joins TRBV5-1 to TRBJ1-3; D unclear. CDR3 length: 15 amino acids. Germline V CDR1 and CDR2: SGHRS, YFSETQ. Trimming left V 0 bases short and J 2 bases short, with 9 bases between. CDR3 sequence: CASSLDSGTGNTIYF. The DNA for the CDR3 is TGCGCCAGCAGCTTGGACAGTGGAACTGGAAACACCATATATTTT.

This clone was observed a few times. The V gene is TRBV10-2, the J gene TRBJ2-1, with 11 bases fitting TRBD1. This CDR3 is built from 14 residues. V was pared by 0 bases and J by 8 bases, with 0 bases of the junction left unmatched. Germline V gene lookup returns CDR1 WSHSY and CDR2 SAAADI. CDR3 nucleotide sequence: TGCGCCAGCAGTGAGTCGGGACAGGGGGATGAGCAGTTCTTC. Translation: CASSESGQGDEQFF.

The chain joins TRBV5-6 to TRBJ2-7, with a weak D call TRBD1 (5 bases). V lost 4 bases, J lost 0 bases, and 14 bases lay in between. Germline V lookup: CDR1 SGHDT, CDR2 YYEEEE. The CDR3 extends over 15 amino acids. The CDR3 DNA is TGTGCCAGCAGCCGTAAGCAGGGTACCTCCTACGAGCAGTACTTC. Translated: CASSRKQGTSYEQYF.

This clone was found a few times. This chain links TRBV5-1 with TRBJ2-3, with a weak D call TRBD2 (6 bases). CDR1 SGHRS and CDR2 YFSETQ come from the germline V gene. Trimming left V 3 bases short and J 0 bases short, with 14 bases between. This CDR3 region has 16 residues. For the CDR3, the DNA is TGCGCCAGCAGCTCCCTTCTAGCGACTAGCACAGATACGCAGTATTTT. Protein product: CASSSLLATSTDTQYF.

This clone was observed a few times. The chain carries TRBV7-2 and TRBJ2-2; possible D gene TRBD2, 6 bases. Trimming took 0 bases from V and 4 from J, leaving 12 bases between them. The CDR3 covers 16 residues. CDR1 SGHTA and CDR2 FQGNSA come from the germline V gene. CDR3 amino acids: CASSLASGSSTGELFF. The CDR3 nucleotides are TGTGCCAGCAGCTTAGCGTCCGGGAGTAGCACCGGGGAGCTGTTTTTT.

V and J are TRBV28 and TRBJ1-5; the D is unclear. The ends were cut back, 2 bases at V and 2 bases at J, with 10 bases in the middle. This CDR3 has 15 residues. Germline-derived CDR1 and CDR2 are MDHEN and SYDVKM. This CDR3 reads CASSLVRRGNQPQHF. Here the CDR3 DNA reads TGTGCCAGCAGTTTAGTCAGGAGGGGCAATCAGCCCCAGCATTTT.

This rearrangement joins TRBV6-6 to TRBJ1-4; 7 nucleotides match TRBD1. Germline V lookup: CDR1 MNHNY, CDR2 SVGAGI (reference sequence). CDR3 length: 16 amino acids. The junction had 11 bases not matched to a gene; V was cut back by 2 bases and J by 8 bases. CDR3: CASSYPKTGLGEKLFF. The CDR3 DNA reads as TGTGCCAGCAGTTACCCCAAGACAGGGTTGGGGGAAAAACTGTTTTTT.

The chain couples TRBV2 to TRBJ1-5, with TRBD1 matching over 9 bases. The CDR3 is made up of 18 amino acids. V shed 6 bases and J 0 bases; nucleotides not matched to a gene: 12. Germline-derived CDR1 and CDR2 are SNHLY and FYNNEI. This CDR3 reads CASRSRDRDLYSNQPQHF. CDR3 in DNA: TGTGCCAGCAGAAGCCGGGACAGGGACTTGTATAGCAATCAGCCCCAGCATTTT.

With respect to this clone: The same CDR3 can be traced to other DNA sequences in this sample. The chain has TRBV19 and TRBJ1-1; D perhaps matches TRBD1 (6 bases). V lost 3 bases, J lost 0 bases, and 8 bases lay in between. The CDR3 has 14 residues. Germline V lookup: CDR1 LNHDA, CDR2 SQIVND (reference sequence). The DNA for the CDR3 is TGTGCCAGTAGTATTGGACAGATGAACACTGAAGCTTTCTTT. Translation: CASSIGQMNTEAFF.

The CDR3 protein is CASSEQGAQETQYF. The CDR3 DNA is TGTGCCAGCAGCGAACAGGGAGCGCAAGAGACCCAGTACTTC. The gene calls are TRBV7-7 and TRBJ2-5, with D perhaps TRBD1 (6 bases). Looked up from germline, CDR1 is SSHAT and CDR2 is FNYEAQ (reference sequence). V was cut by 5 bases and J by 2 bases, with 12 bases left in between. The CDR3 runs 14 residues.